This TCR beta chain emerged from a study of blood T cell repertoires in COVID-19. The wider study: Sites across the United States, Italy and Spain contributed samples from acute and convalescent COVID-19. Nucleic acid was either cDNA or gDNA, and it came from T cells, B-cell-depleted T cells, or PBMCs.

The table lists this clone with a few counts. Residents of about 25 US areas, aged roughly 18 to 89 years, made up the participants. J gave up 11 bases and V 6 bases, and 16 bases lay outside the gene matches. Germline-derived CDR1 and CDR2 are MNHEY and SMNVEV (reference sequence). The CDR3 spans 15 residues. Clones were sequenced by immunoSEQ multiplex PCR, and TCRdb holds only the in-frame ones, with some missing. The table shows fewer than 250,000 clones, with about four fifths occurring only once. Sequenced sample: PBMCs or T cells enriched from blood (not recorded which). The sequence was obtained from a middle-aged woman who had recovered from COVID-19. The chain carries TRBV27 and TRBJ1-1; 9 bases agree with TRBD1. CDR3 amino acids: CASRPYIRGTGRAFF. CDR3 in DNA: TGTGCCAGCAGACCTTACATCCGAGGGACAGGGCGGGCTTTCTTT.